Listed below are T cell receptor beta chains from one sample, sequenced in a study of T cells after yellow fever vaccination. TCRdb re-analysed the 5' RACE reads in MiXCR, keeping a single row per CDR3 protein. The sample holds 150,000 to 200,000 distinct CDR3 sequences, approximately 9.7% seen once. Source: CD8+ T cells sorted from PBMCs, taken 45 days after the yellow fever booster vaccination. These receptors came from a young man who received the YFV17D yellow fever vaccine. Each CDR3 is given with its conserved first and last residue. The D gene is left open where the match is weak. Clone size is shown for a subset of rows, as once, few, many or a class of expanded clone.

len	v_gene	abundance	j_gene	d_gene	CDR3aa	CDR3nt
16	TRBV12-3/TRBV12-4	few	TRBJ1-5	NA	CASSLAHRGTDQPQHF	TGTGCCAGCAGTTTAGCGCATCGCGGGACGGATCAGCCCCAGCATTTT
15	TRBV5-6	NA	TRBJ1-1	TRBD1	CASSLEGTGGPEAFF	TGTGCCAGCAGCTTGGAGGGGACAGGGGGCCCTGAAGCTTTCTTT
16	TRBV4-3	few	TRBJ1-4	NA	CASSQVLFQGNEKLFF	TGCGCCAGCAGCCAAGTATTGTTCCAGGGGAATGAAAAACTGTTTTTT
16	TRBV12-3/TRBV12-4	NA	TRBJ1-5	TRBD1	CASRDLDRGADQPQHF	TGTGCCAGCCGGGATCTTGACAGGGGCGCAGATCAGCCCCAGCATTTT
15	TRBV12-3/TRBV12-4	NA	TRBJ1-4	TRBD1	CASSLERTGREKLFF	TGTGCCAGCAGTTTAGAGAGGACAGGGCGGGAAAAACTGTTTTTT
14	TRBV4-1	few	TRBJ2-2	TRBD2	CASSPPRGAGELFF	TGCGCCAGCAGCCCACCACGGGGGGCCGGGGAGCTGTTTTTT
15	TRBV6-5	NA	TRBJ1-1	NA	CASSYSFGEYTEAFF	TGTGCCAGCAGTTACTCGTTCGGGGAGTACACTGAAGCTTTCTTT
17	TRBV11-1	NA	TRBJ1-1	NA	CASSLNYWQLPFTEAFF	TGTGCCAGCAGCTTAAACTATTGGCAGCTCCCCTTCACTGAAGCTTTCTTT
14	TRBV19	many	TRBJ2-1	TRBD1	CASSTDRGLGEQFF	TGTGCCAGTAGTACGGACAGGGGGTTAGGTGAGCAGTTCTTC
14	TRBV28	many	TRBJ2-7	NA	CASTLRGFLYEQYF	TGTGCCAGCACCTTACGGGGTTTCTTATACGAGCAGTACTTC
17	TRBV7-6	few	TRBJ2-1	NA	CASSLDVALSSYNEQFF	TGTGCCAGCAGCTTAGACGTAGCGCTGAGCTCCTACAATGAGCAGTTCTTC
14	TRBV29-1	few	TRBJ2-1	NA	CSVTGRLKYNEQFF	TGCAGCGTTACGGGACGGCTGAAGTACAATGAGCAGTTCTTC
14	TRBV7-9	NA	TRBJ2-4	TRBD2	CASSTGTKINIQYF	TGTGCCAGCAGCACCGGGACTAAGATTAACATTCAGTACTTC
15	TRBV2	NA	TRBJ2-5	TRBD2	CASRKGTSGGETQYF	TGTGCCAGCAGGAAGGGGACTAGCGGGGGAGAGACCCAGTACTTC
16	TRBV5-1	few	TRBJ1-4	TRBD1	CASSLDRGTTNEKLFF	TGCGCCAGCAGCTTGGACAGGGGGACAACTAATGAAAAACTGTTTTTT
14	TRBV27	few	TRBJ2-2	NA	CASKRQDFTGELFF	TGTGCCAGCAAGAGACAGGACTTCACCGGGGAGCTGTTTTTT
15	TRBV27	NA	TRBJ2-3	NA	CASSHNRGGGDTQYF	TGTGCCAGCAGTCATAACAGGGGAGGGGGAGATACGCAGTATTTT
14	TRBV12-3/TRBV12-4	many	TRBJ2-5	NA	CASSYAGMVETQYF	TGTGCCAGCAGTTACGCGGGAATGGTAGAGACCCAGTACTTC
16	TRBV7-9	many	TRBJ1-3	NA	CASSPPLPNSGNTIYF	TGTGCCAGCAGCCCTCCCTTACCGAACTCTGGAAACACCATATATTTT
16	TRBV27	NA	TRBJ2-3	NA	CASSFLGLAGPDTQYF	TGTGCCAGCAGTTTCCTGGGACTGGCCGGCCCCGATACGCAGTATTTT
14	TRBV12-3/TRBV12-4	few	TRBJ1-5	NA	CASLSRDGNQPQHF	TGTGCCAGCCTGTCAAGGGACGGCAATCAGCCCCAGCATTTT
15	TRBV15	NA	TRBJ1-4	NA	CATSRGSATSDELFF	TGTGCCACCAGCAGAGGCTCGGCAACCTCAGATGAACTGTTTTTT
13	TRBV4-3	NA	TRBJ2-2	NA	CASSLLDTGELFF	TGCGCCAGCAGCCTCCTCGACACCGGGGAGCTGTTTTTT
15	TRBV5-8	NA	TRBJ2-3	TRBD1	CASEADRAFTDTQYF	TGTGCCAGCGAGGCGGACAGGGCTTTCACAGATACGCAGTATTTT
10	TRBV2	few	TRBJ1-1	NA	CASRAREAFF	TGTGCCAGCAGGGCCCGGGAAGCTTTCTTT
16	TRBV4-1	NA	TRBJ2-2	NA	CASSQDMGPNTGELFF	TGCGCCAGCAGCCAAGATATGGGGCCGAACACCGGGGAGCTGTTTTTT
13	TRBV6-5	few	TRBJ2-1	NA	CASSFGLYNEQFF	TGTGCCAGCAGTTTCGGGCTCTACAATGAGCAGTTCTTC
12	TRBV29-1	few	TRBJ2-1	NA	CSGNGDLNEQFF	TGCAGCGGGAACGGGGATCTCAATGAGCAGTTCTTC
17	TRBV10-3	NA	TRBJ2-1	NA	CAISEPGVGLARTEQFF	TGTGCCATCAGTGAGCCTGGAGTAGGACTTGCGAGAACTGAGCAGTTCTTC
14	TRBV7-8	NA	TRBJ2-2	NA	CASSLGVGLGELFF	TGTGCCAGCAGCTTAGGTGTAGGGCTCGGGGAGCTGTTTTTT
15	TRBV6-5	few	TRBJ2-2	NA	CASSLVRVDTGELFF	TGTGCCAGCAGTTTGGTCAGGGTCGACACCGGGGAGCTGTTTTTT
17	TRBV2	NA	TRBJ1-2	NA	CASSEYSRGEDGYGYTF	TGTGCCAGCAGTGAATACAGCAGGGGAGAGGATGGCTATGGCTACACCTTC
15	TRBV28	NA	TRBJ2-1	TRBD1	CASSPGQGAWNEQFF	TGTGCCAGCAGTCCCGGACAGGGGGCATGGAATGAGCAGTTCTTC
12	TRBV29-1	few	TRBJ1-1	TRBD1	CSAGSGGAASFF	TGCAGCGCCGGGTCAGGGGGCGCCGCCTCTTTCTTT
15	TRBV4-3	NA	TRBJ1-2	TRBD1	CASSQTGLGSYGYTF	TGCGCCAGCAGCCAGACAGGGTTAGGAAGCTATGGCTACACCTTC
15	TRBV6-5	NA	TRBJ1-2	NA	CASSYSLRERWGYTF	TGTGCCAGCAGTTACTCCCTCCGGGAACGTTGGGGCTACACCTTC
13	TRBV27	many	TRBJ1-1	NA	CASQTGWNTEAFF	TGTGCCAGCCAGACAGGATGGAACACTGAAGCTTTCTTT
15	TRBV6-5	NA	TRBJ2-6	NA	CASSYYGSGANVLTF	TGTGCCAGCAGTTACTACGGCTCTGGGGCCAACGTCCTGACTTTC
18	TRBV7-3	many	TRBJ2-1	TRBD1	CASSLTGGPPSSYNEQFF	TGTGCCAGCAGCTTAACAGGGGGCCCTCCAAGCTCCTACAATGAGCAGTTCTTC
13	TRBV5-1	few	TRBJ1-1	NA	CASSSMMNTEAFF	TGCGCCAGCAGCTCAATGATGAACACTGAAGCTTTCTTT
15	TRBV7-9	NA	TRBJ2-1	TRBD1	CASSLGQGANNEQFF	TGTGCCAGCAGCTTGGGCCAGGGGGCGAACAATGAGCAGTTCTTC
14	TRBV6-2/TRBV6-3	NA	TRBJ1-1	NA	CASTLQGLNTEAFF	TGTGCCAGCACTTTACAGGGACTGAACACTGAAGCTTTCTTT
14	TRBV6-1	many	TRBJ2-2	NA	CASSEAHRAGELFF	TGTGCCAGCAGTGAAGCGCACCGGGCCGGGGAGCTGTTTTTT
14	TRBV2	few	TRBJ2-3	TRBD2	CASRAGRSTDTQYF	TGTGCCAGCAGAGCGGGACGAAGCACAGATACGCAGTATTTT
13	TRBV27	many	TRBJ1-2	TRBD1	CASSFGTANGYTF	TGTGCCAGCAGTTTCGGGACAGCAAATGGCTACACCTTC
15	TRBV11-2	NA	TRBJ2-5	TRBD1	CASSSVRDRQETQYF	TGTGCCAGCAGCTCCGTACGGGACAGACAAGAGACCCAGTACTTC
16	TRBV4-1	once	TRBJ2-3	NA	CASSQEDTSRTDTQYF	TGCGCCAGCAGCCAAGAAGACACGTCCCGCACAGATACGCAGTATTTT
21	TRBV3-1	few	TRBJ1-1	TRBD1	CASSQEEYKAGTGGEFTEAFF	TGTGCCAGCAGCCAAGAAGAGTACAAGGCCGGGACAGGGGGCGAGTTCACTGAAGCTTTCTTT
14	TRBV9	few	TRBJ2-7	TRBD2	CASSVGTSIHEQYF	TGTGCCAGCAGCGTAGGGACTAGCATCCACGAGCAGTACTTC
17	TRBV2	few	TRBJ2-2	TRBD1	CASSHYPGQDLTGELFF	TGTGCCAGCAGCCATTACCCGGGACAGGACCTAACCGGGGAGCTGTTTTTT
12	TRBV5-5	many	TRBJ1-1	TRBD1	CASSRDRQEAFF	TGTGCCAGCAGCAGGGACAGGCAAGAAGCTTTCTTT
15	TRBV5-1	NA	TRBJ2-1	NA	CASSFKVGIYNEQFF	TGCGCCAGCAGCTTTAAGGTGGGGATTTACAATGAGCAGTTCTTC
14	TRBV12-3/TRBV12-4	few	TRBJ2-7	NA	CASSPSGLSYEQYF	TGTGCCAGCAGTCCCAGCGGCCTTTCCTACGAGCAGTACTTC
17	TRBV4-3	NA	TRBJ2-3	NA	CASSQDRGVGVAGTWYF	TGCGCCAGCAGCCAAGATAGGGGTGTGGGGGTCGCGGGAACGTGGTATTTT
16	TRBV12-3/TRBV12-4	NA	TRBJ2-1	NA	CASSSLGGDSYNEQFF	TGTGCCAGCAGTTCCCTGGGTGGGGACTCCTACAATGAGCAGTTCTTC